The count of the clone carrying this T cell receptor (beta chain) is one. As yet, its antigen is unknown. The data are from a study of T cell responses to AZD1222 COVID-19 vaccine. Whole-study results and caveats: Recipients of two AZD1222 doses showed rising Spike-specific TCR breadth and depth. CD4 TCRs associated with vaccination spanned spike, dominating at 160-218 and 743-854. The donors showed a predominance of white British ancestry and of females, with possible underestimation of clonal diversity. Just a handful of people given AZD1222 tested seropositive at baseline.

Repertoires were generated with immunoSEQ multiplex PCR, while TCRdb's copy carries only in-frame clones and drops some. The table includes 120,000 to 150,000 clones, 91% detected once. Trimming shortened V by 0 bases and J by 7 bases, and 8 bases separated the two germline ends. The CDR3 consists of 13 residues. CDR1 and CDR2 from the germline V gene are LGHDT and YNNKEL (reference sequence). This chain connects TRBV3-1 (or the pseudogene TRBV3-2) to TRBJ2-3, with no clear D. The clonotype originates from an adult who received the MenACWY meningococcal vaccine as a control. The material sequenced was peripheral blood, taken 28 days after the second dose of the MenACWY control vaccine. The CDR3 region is CASSQDRRNTQYF. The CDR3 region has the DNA TGTGCCAGCAGCCAAGATCGACGGAATACGCAGTATTTT.